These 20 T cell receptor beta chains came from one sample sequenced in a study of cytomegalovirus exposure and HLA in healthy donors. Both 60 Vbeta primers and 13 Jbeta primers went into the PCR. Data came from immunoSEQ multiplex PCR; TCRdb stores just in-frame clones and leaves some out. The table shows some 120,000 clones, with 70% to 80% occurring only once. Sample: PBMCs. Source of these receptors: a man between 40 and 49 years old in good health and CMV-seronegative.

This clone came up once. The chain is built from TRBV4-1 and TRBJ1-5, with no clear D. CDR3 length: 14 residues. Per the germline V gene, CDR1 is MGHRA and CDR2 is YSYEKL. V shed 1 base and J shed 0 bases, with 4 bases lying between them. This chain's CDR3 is CASSQVNSNQPQHF. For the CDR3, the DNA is TGCGCCAGCAGCCAAGTTAATAGCAATCAGCCCCAGCATTTT.

The chain's CDR3 is CASHPREGDSPLHF. CDR3 DNA sequence: TGTGCCAGCCACCCCAGGGAAGGTGATTCACCCCTCCACTTT. The genes are TRBV9 and TRBJ1-6, with a possible D match to TRBD1 (5 bases). Per germline, CDR1 SGDLS and CDR2 YYNGEE. The CDR3 has 14 residues. The V gene lost 7 bases and the J gene lost 8 bases, with 16 bases spanning the gap.

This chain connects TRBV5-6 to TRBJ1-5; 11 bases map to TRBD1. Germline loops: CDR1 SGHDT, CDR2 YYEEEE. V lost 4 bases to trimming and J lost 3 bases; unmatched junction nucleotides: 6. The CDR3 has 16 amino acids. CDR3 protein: CASSRGTGGYNQPQHF. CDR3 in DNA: TGTGCCAGCAGCCGTGGGACAGGGGGTTACAATCAGCCCCAGCATTTT.

The DNA for the CDR3 is TGCGCCAGCAGCCTTGACGGACTCCCCTATGGCTACACCTTC. This encodes CASSLDGLPYGYTF. This chain connects TRBV4-1 to TRBJ1-2; D unclear. This CDR3 is 14 amino acids long. The V end lost 4 bases, the J end lost 4 bases, and 13 bases lay between the germline ends. Germline loops: CDR1 MGHRA, CDR2 YSYEKL.

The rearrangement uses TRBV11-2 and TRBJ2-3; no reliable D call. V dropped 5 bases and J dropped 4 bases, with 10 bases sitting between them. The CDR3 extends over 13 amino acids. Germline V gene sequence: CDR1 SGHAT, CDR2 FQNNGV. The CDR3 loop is CASSPEVSDTQYF. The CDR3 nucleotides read TGTGCCAGCAGCCCTGAGGTTTCAGATACGCAGTATTTT.

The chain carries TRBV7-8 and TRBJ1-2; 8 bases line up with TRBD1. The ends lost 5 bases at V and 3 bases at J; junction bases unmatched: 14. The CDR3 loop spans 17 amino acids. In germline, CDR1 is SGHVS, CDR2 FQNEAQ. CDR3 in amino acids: CASSLGQGFEIYYGYTF. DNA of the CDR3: TGTGCCAGCAGCCTTGGACAGGGTTTCGAAATTTACTATGGCTACACCTTC.

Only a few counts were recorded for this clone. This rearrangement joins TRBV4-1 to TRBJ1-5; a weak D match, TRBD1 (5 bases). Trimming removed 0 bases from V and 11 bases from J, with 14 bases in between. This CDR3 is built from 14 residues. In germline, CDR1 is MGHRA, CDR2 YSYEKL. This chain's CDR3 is CASSQEGGTRTQHF. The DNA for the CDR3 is TGCGCCAGCAGCCAAGAGGGGGGAACAAGGACCCAGCATTTT.

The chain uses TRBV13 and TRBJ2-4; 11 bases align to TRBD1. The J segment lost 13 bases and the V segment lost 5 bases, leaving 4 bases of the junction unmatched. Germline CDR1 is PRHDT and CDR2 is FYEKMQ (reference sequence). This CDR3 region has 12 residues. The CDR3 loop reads CASSPGTGGQYF. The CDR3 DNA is TGTGCCAGCAGCCCCGGGACAGGGGGGCAGTACTTC.

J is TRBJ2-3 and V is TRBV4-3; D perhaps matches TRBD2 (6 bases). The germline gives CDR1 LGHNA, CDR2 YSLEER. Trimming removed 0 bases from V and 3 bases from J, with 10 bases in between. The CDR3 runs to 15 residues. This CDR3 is CASSQEGTGTDTQYF. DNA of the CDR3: TGCGCCAGCAGCCAAGAGGGGACTGGGACAGATACGCAGTATTTT.

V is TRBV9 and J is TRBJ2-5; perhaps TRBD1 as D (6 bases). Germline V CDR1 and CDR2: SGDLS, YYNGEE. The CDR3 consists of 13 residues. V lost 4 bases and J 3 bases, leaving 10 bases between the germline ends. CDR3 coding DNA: TGTGCCAGCAGCAGCACAGGGAAAGAGACCCAGTACTTC. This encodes CASSSTGKETQYF.

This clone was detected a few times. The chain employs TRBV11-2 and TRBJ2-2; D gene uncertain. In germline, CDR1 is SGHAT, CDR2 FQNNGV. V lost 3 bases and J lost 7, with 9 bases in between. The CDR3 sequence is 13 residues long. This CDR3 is CASSFVRGGELFF. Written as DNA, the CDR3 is TGTGCCAGCAGCTTTGTTCGCGGCGGGGAGCTGTTTTTT.

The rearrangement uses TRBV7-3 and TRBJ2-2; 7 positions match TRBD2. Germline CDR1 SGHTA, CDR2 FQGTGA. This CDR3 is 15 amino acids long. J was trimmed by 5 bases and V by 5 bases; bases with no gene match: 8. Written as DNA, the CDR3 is TGTGCCAGCAGCCCGGGGGGTTTCCGGACCGGGGAGCTGTTTTTT. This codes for CASSPGGFRTGELFF. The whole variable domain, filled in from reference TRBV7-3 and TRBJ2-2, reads GAGVSQTPSNKVTEKGKYVELRCDPISGHTALYWYRQSLGQGPEFLIYFQGTGAADDSGLPNDRFFAVRPEGSVSTLKIQRTERGDSAVYLCASSPGGFRTGELFFGEGSRLTVL.

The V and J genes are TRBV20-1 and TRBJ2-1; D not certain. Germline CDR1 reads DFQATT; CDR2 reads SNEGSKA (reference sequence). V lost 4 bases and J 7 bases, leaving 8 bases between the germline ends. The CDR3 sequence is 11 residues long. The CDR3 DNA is TGCAGTGCTACCAAAAATAATGAGCAGTTCTTC. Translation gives CSATKNNEQFF.

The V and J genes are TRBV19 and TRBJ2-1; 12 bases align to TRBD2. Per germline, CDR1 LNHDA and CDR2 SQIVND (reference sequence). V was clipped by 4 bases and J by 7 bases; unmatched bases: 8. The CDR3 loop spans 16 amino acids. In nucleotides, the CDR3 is TGTGCCAGTAGTACTAATGGACTAGCGGGGAGGAATGAGCAGTTCTTC. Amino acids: CASSTNGLAGRNEQFF. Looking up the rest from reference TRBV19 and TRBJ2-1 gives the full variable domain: DGGITQSPKYLFRKEGQNVTLSCEQNLNHDAMYWYRQDPGQGLRLIYYSQIVNDFQKGDIAEGYSVSREKKESFPLTVTSAQKNPTAFYLCASSTNGLAGRNEQFFGPGTRLTVL.

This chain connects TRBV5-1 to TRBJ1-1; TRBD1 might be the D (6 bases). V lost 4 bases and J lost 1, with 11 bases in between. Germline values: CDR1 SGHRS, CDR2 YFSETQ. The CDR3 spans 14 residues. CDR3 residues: CASSRSGENTEAFF. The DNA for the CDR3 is TGCGCCAGCAGCCGATCAGGGGAGAACACTGAAGCTTTCTTT.

The CDR3 loop reads CASSYTGGADNYGYTF. As DNA, the CDR3 is TGTGCCAGCAGTTATACCGGAGGCGCCGATAACTATGGCTACACCTTC. This chain links TRBV6-5 with TRBJ1-2, with D unclear. This CDR3 region has 16 residues. In germline, CDR1 is MNHEY, CDR2 SVGAGI. Trimming removed 3 bases at V and 1 base at J, with 15 bases between.

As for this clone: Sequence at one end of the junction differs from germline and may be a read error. This CDR3 reads CASSTVSSGANGLTF. In DNA form, the CDR3 reads TGTGCCAGCTCAACGGTTAGCTCTGGGGCCAACGGCCTGACTTTC. The rearrangement joins TRBV18 to TRBJ2-6; the D gene is possibly TRBD1 (5 bases). CDR1 and CDR2 (germline): KGHSH, LQKENI. The CDR3 has 15 residues.

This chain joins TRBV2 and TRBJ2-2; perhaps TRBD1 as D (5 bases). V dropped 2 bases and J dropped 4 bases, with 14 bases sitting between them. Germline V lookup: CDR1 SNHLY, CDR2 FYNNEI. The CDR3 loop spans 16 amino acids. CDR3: CASSETGRAGTGELFF. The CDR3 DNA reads TGTGCCAGCAGTGAAACCGGCAGGGCTGGCACCGGGGAGCTGTTTTTT.

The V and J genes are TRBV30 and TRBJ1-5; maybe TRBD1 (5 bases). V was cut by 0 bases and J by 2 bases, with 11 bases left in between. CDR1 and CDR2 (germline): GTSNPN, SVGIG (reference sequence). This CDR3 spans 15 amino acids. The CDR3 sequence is CAWSVGRVGNQPQHF. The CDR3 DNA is TGTGCCTGGAGTGTGGGCAGGGTTGGCAATCAGCCCCAGCATTTT.

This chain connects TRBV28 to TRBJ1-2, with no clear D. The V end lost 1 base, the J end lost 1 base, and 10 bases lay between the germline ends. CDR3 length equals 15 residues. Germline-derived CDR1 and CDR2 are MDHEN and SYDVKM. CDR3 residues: CASSLSLPLNYGYTF. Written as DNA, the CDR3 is TGTGCCAGCAGTTTATCCTTGCCACTTAACTATGGCTACACCTTC.